The next 24 T cell receptor beta chains were all read from a single sample in a study of beta chain features in type 1 diabetes (dated 2018 in TCRdb). The antigens of these receptors remain unknown. The library came from the immunoSEQ multiplex PCR assay. The High Capacity cDNA Reverse Transcription Kit was used to reverse transcribe all of the isolated RNA, meaning that expressed TCRB transcripts were what got sequenced. What TCRdb holds here is the immuneACCESS table cut down to in-frame rearrangements. Part of the clones is not present; checked against another copy, under half of the missing clones reflect an unresolved V gene, and the others are unexplained. The sample profile shows 230,000 or so clones; roughly 17% of them were found once. The top ten constitute about 0.08% of the sample. Study-wide findings and limitations: In all four CD4+ subsets, TCRB CDR3 length was moderately but significantly shorter in type 1 diabetes patients.

Sequencing used naive CD4+ T cells from blood. Interpreted using the paper, the cell subset or site label stands for: true naive CD4+ T cells. The receptors stem from a man aged 30 to 45 with type 1 diabetes.

The rearrangement links TRBV13 to TRBJ2-6; D gene unclear. Trimming stripped 5 bases from V and 0 bases from J, with 8 bases between. The germline V gene has CDR1 PRHDT and CDR2 FYEKMQ (reference sequence). This CDR3 region has 15 residues. The CDR3: CASSRALSGANVLTF. The CDR3, as DNA: TGTGCCAGCAGCAGGGCCCTCTCTGGGGCCAACGTCCTGACTTTC.

This clone has a handful of counts. The chain joins TRBV7-2 to TRBJ1-2, with D perhaps matching TRBD1 (6 bases). This CDR3 is built from 16 residues. Trimming took 2 bases from V and 3 from J, leaving 16 bases between them. Germline loops: CDR1 SGHTA, CDR2 FQGNSA. In DNA form, the CDR3 reads TGTGCCAGCAGCTTAAATGTAGCAGCAGGGGACTATGGCTACACCTTC. Encoded protein: CASSLNVAAGDYGYTF.

The chain recombines TRBV29-1 with TRBJ2-5; TRBD2 agrees at 7 bases. V was pared by 5 bases and J by 4 bases, with 4 bases of the junction left unmatched. The CDR3 runs 12 residues. Germline CDR1 reads SQVTM; CDR2 reads ANQGSEA. CDR3 sequence reads: CSVLGGRETQYF. CDR3 nucleotides: TGCAGCGTTCTCGGCGGGAGAGAGACCCAGTACTTC.

The CDR3 is CASSWQENTEAFF. The CDR3 DNA reads TGTGCCAGCAGTTGGCAGGAGAACACTGAAGCTTTCTTT. The chain employs TRBV27 and TRBJ1-1, with no clear D. This CDR3 has 13 residues. V lost 4 bases to trimming and J lost 1 base, with 7 bases between them. Germline V CDR1 and CDR2: MNHEY, SMNVEV (reference sequence).

This clone was detected only a few times. The chain recombines TRBV25-1 with TRBJ2-1; 8 bases are shared with TRBD1. CDR3 size: 17 residues. With V trimmed by 0 bases and J by 4 bases, 8 bases remained unmatched. Germline V gene data show CDR1 as MGHDK and CDR2 as SYGVNS. In DNA form, the CDR3 reads TGTGCCAGCAGTGAATATTTAGTGACAGGGGCATACAATGAGCAGTTCTTC. Amino acid sequence: CASSEYLVTGAYNEQFF.

In this sample, this clone turned up a few times. The rearrangement links TRBV2 to TRBJ1-3; D is uncertain. Germline lookup yields CDR1 SNHLY and CDR2 FYNNEI. V was pared by 7 bases and J by 2 bases, with 9 bases between. CDR3 length: 13 amino acids. The CDR3 is CASNKGTGNTIYF. The CDR3, as DNA: TGTGCCAGCAACAAGGGAACTGGAAACACCATATATTTT.

The V call is TRBV11-2, the J call TRBJ2-1, with D hard to call. V was trimmed by 6 bases and J by 2 bases, leaving 8 bases between them. The CDR3 is 13 amino acids. Germline CDR1 is SGHAT and CDR2 is FQNNGV. The CDR3 reads CASSRATYNEQFF. In DNA form, the CDR3 reads TGTGCCAGCAGTAGGGCCACCTACAATGAGCAGTTCTTC.

This clone turned up a few times. The CDR3 sequence: CASTQLDTQYF. In DNA form, the CDR3 reads TGTGCCAGCACCCAATTAGATACGCAGTATTTT. The gene calls are TRBV9 and TRBJ2-3; no clear D gene. CDR3 size: 11 residues. Germline values: CDR1 SGDLS, CDR2 YYNGEE. V gave up 6 bases and J gave up 5 bases, with 7 bases separating them. The full variable domain, its missing parts supplied by reference TRBV9 and TRBJ2-3, is DSGVTQTPKHLITATGQRVTLRCSPRSGDLSVYWYQQSLDQGLQFLIQYYNGEERAKGNILERFSAQQFPDLHSELNLSSLELGDSALYFCASTQLDTQYFGPGTRLTVL.

The chain is built from TRBV4-1 and TRBJ2-7, with D hard to call. This CDR3 has 13 amino acids. Trimming stripped 1 base from V and 2 bases from J, with 6 bases between. Looked up from germline, CDR1 is MGHRA and CDR2 is YSYEKL. The CDR3, as DNA: TGCGCCAGCAGCCAAGGATACGCCTACGAGCAGTACTTC. Protein product: CASSQGYAYEQYF.

This clone was detected only a few times. The J gene is TRBJ2-1, the V gene TRBV28; D is perhaps TRBD2 (5 bases). Germline V gives CDR1 MDHEN, CDR2 SYDVKM. V lost 8 bases and J 0 bases, leaving 8 bases between the germline ends. The CDR3 is 13 residues long. The CDR3 DNA sequence: TGTGCCAGCTGGGAGACCTCCTACAATGAGCAGTTCTTC. Its protein is CASWETSYNEQFF.

This clone was recorded a few times. The V and J genes are TRBV30 and TRBJ1-2; D call uncertain. The V gene's germline CDR1 is GTSNPN and CDR2 SVGIG (reference sequence). V was cut by 5 bases and J by 1 base, with 8 bases left in between. This CDR3 has 12 amino acids. CDR3 in DNA: TGTGCCTGGGGTCTCGGTAACTATGGCTACACCTTC. Translated: CAWGLGNYGYTF.

The rearrangement uses TRBV4-1 and TRBJ2-2, with a tentative D call TRBD2 (5 bases). Germline V lookup: CDR1 MGHRA, CDR2 YSYEKL. The CDR3 extends over 16 amino acids. Trimming removed 3 bases at V and 4 bases at J, with 15 bases between. CDR3 region: CASSHRTVVGTGELFF. DNA of the CDR3: TGCGCCAGCAGCCACCGGACTGTTGTGGGCACCGGGGAGCTGTTTTTT.

This chain connects TRBV7-8 to TRBJ2-5, with 7 bases identical to TRBD2. The CDR3 spans 19 residues. CDR1 and CDR2 (germline): SGHVS, FQNEAQ. V lost 2 bases and J lost 4; bases outside the gene matches: 19. The CDR3 DNA sequence: TGTGCCAGCAGCTTAAGGAGTCGCGGGAGTTCGACATATAGAGAGACCCAGTACTTC. It encodes CASSLRSRGSSTYRETQYF.

This sequence joins TRBV9 and TRBJ2-7, with 13 bases aligning to TRBD2. Germline loops: CDR1 SGDLS, CDR2 YYNGEE. The V gene end was trimmed by 4 bases and the J gene end by 0 bases; junction bases not matched to a gene: 7. The CDR3 consists of 17 residues. CDR3 residues: CASSSGRTSGSSYEQYF. DNA of the CDR3: TGTGCCAGCAGCTCTGGGAGGACTAGCGGGAGCTCCTACGAGCAGTACTTC.

The rearrangement uses TRBV5-1 and TRBJ2-7; 9 bases are a match to TRBD1. V trimming: 5 bases; J trimming: 5 bases; junction bases outside the gene matches: 5. This CDR3 is built from 13 residues. Germline assignment: CDR1 SGHRS and CDR2 YFSETQ. CDR3 DNA sequence: TGCGCCAGCAGACGGGACAGGGTAGACGAGCAGTACTTC. Translation: CASRRDRVDEQYF.

The chain combines TRBV7-2 with TRBJ2-7, with TRBD1 identical over 7 bases. With 0 bases clipped from V and 0 bases from J, the junction kept 5 bases outside the gene matches. Per germline, CDR1 SGHTA and CDR2 FQGNSA. This CDR3 has 16 residues. This chain's CDR3 is CASSLAYRGSSYEQYF. In nucleotides, the CDR3 is TGTGCCAGCAGCTTAGCCTACAGGGGAAGCTCCTACGAGCAGTACTTC.

This clone has only a few counts. The rearrangement joins TRBV9 to TRBJ1-2; perhaps TRBD1 as D (5 bases). Deletions cut 0 bases from V and 8 bases from J, with 14 bases between. This CDR3 spans 14 amino acids. Germline-derived CDR1 and CDR2 are SGDLS and YYNGEE. CDR3 in DNA: TGTGCCAGCAGCGTAGCGGCTCAGGGTTGGGGCTACACCTTC. Residues: CASSVAAQGWGYTF.

The CDR3 nucleotides are TGTGCCAGCAGTGCGGGGACGGAGGGCCAGCCCCAGCATTTT. It is translated as CASSAGTEGQPQHF. This chain uses TRBV2 with TRBJ1-5; TRBD1 is a possible D gene (5 bases). V was cut by 4 bases and J by 7 bases, with 14 bases left in between. The CDR3 runs 14 residues. CDR1 is SNHLY, CDR2 FYNNEI, per germline.

This clone was counted between two and nine times. The chain employs TRBV18 and TRBJ2-5, with 7 nucleotides matching TRBD1. The CDR3 contains 13 residues. Trimming at V came to 3 bases and at J to 2 bases, leaving 0 bases not matched to a gene. Germline CDR1 reads KGHSH; CDR2 reads LQKENI. The CDR3 here is CASSPGQQETQYF. CDR3 nucleotide sequence: TGTGCCAGCTCACCGGGACAGCAAGAGACCCAGTACTTC.

This clone has only a few counts. CDR3 in amino acids: CASSQAEETQYF. Written as DNA, the CDR3 is TGTGCCAGCAGCCAAGCGGAAGAGACCCAGTACTTC. V is TRBV6-6 and J is TRBJ2-5; the D gene is possibly TRBD2 (5 bases). The CDR3 spans 12 residues. Germline-derived CDR1 and CDR2 are MNHNY and SVGAGI (reference sequence). V dropped 6 bases and J dropped 3 bases, with 8 bases sitting between them.

V usage is TRBV6-6 and J usage is TRBJ2-5; 7 nucleotides match TRBD1. The CDR3 consists of 15 residues. V lost 2 bases, J lost 0 bases, and 3 bases stayed unmatched. Germline V gives CDR1 MNHNY, CDR2 SVGAGI (reference sequence). This CDR3 is CASSYQGGHQETQYF. In nucleotides, the CDR3 is TGTGCCAGCAGTTACCAAGGGGGCCACCAAGAGACCCAGTACTTC.

The J gene is TRBJ2-7, the V gene TRBV27, with 10 positions matching TRBD1. The CDR3 is 13 residues long. The germline CDR1 and CDR2 sequences are MNHEY and SMNVEV (reference sequence). The V and J ends lost 6 bases and 4 bases, in that order; junction bases with no gene match: 3. CDR3 bases: TGTGCCAGCAGGGGACAGGGGAGTTACGAGCAGTACTTC. Protein sequence: CASRGQGSYEQYF.

This clone turned up a few times. The chain is built from TRBV4-1 and TRBJ2-7, with 8 bases fitting TRBD1. CDR1 and CDR2 (germline): MGHRA, YSYEKL. V lost 6 bases to trimming and J lost 3 bases; unmatched junction nucleotides: 19. The CDR3 length is 18 residues. The CDR3 sequence: CASRPTLTGGSYGYEQYF. The CDR3 DNA reads TGCGCCAGCAGGCCCACCCTAACAGGGGGATCTTACGGCTACGAGCAGTACTTC.

The chain couples TRBV6-5 to TRBJ1-1, with 7 bases identical to TRBD1. CDR1 and CDR2 (germline): MNHEY, SVGAGI. The CDR3 consists of 14 residues. J was trimmed by 1 base and V by 6 bases; bases with no gene match: 5. In DNA form, the CDR3 reads TGTGCCAGCAGGCGGGACAGCCGGAACACTGAAGCTTTCTTT. Translated: CASRRDSRNTEAFF.